Given below is one T cell receptor (beta chain) in context. Its specificity is not known. V lost 8 bases to trimming and J lost 4 bases; unmatched junction nucleotides: 5. Per the germline V gene, CDR1 is GTSNPN and CDR2 is SVGIG (reference sequence). The CDR3 sequence is 12 residues long. Profiling relied on immunoSEQ multiplex PCR, and the TCRdb table lists in-frame clones only, not all of them. Of over 120,000 clones detected, approximately 90% appear once; the ten largest clones hold under 5%. The data derive from a study of cytomegalovirus exposure and HLA in healthy donors. Study-level results: Cytomegalovirus status, reportedly, was diagnosed with high specificity and sensitivity by the classifier.

Sequences were obtained from PBMCs. The chain carries TRBV30 and TRBJ1-5, with 7 bases matching TRBD1. The receptor was derived from a man between 18 and 29 years old in good health and CMV-seropositive. CDR3 sequence: CASNRGNQPQHF. The CDR3, as DNA: TGTGCCAGCAACAGGGGTAATCAGCCCCAGCATTTT. Complete variable domain (other parts from reference TRBV30 and TRBJ1-5): SQTIHQWPATLVQPVGSPLSLECTVEGTSNPNLYWYRQAAGRGLQLLFYSVGIGQISSEVPQNLSASRPQDRQFILSSKKLLLSDSGFYLCASNRGNQPQHFGDGTRLSIL.